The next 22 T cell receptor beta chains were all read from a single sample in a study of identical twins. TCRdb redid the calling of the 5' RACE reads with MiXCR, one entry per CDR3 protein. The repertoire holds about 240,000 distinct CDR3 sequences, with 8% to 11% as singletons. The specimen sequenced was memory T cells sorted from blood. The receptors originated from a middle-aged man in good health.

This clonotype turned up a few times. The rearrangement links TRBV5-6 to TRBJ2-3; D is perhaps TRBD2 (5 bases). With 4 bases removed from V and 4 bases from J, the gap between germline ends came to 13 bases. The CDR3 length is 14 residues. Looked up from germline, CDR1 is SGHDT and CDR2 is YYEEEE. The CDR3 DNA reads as TGTGCCAGCAGCCCCCGCGGGTCCGCAGATACGCAGTATTTT. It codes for CASSPRGSADTQYF.

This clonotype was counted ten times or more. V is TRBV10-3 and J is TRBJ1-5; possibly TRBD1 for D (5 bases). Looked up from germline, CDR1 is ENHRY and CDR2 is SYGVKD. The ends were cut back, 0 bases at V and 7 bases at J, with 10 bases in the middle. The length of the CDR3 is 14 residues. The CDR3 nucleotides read TGTGCCATCAGTGAGTCGAGGGGTGAACAGCCCCAGCATTTT. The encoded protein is CAISESRGEQPQHF.

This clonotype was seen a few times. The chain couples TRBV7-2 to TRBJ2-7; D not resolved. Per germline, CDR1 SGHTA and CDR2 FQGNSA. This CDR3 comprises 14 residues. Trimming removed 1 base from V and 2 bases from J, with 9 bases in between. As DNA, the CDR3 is TGTGCCAGCAGCTTAGGACCGAAAACCTACGAGCAGTACTTC. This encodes CASSLGPKTYEQYF.

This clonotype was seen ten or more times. The CDR3 sequence is CASSEDRAETQYF. CDR3 bases: TGCGCCAGCAGCGAAGACAGGGCAGAGACCCAGTACTTC. The chain recombines TRBV5-1 with TRBJ2-5; 7 nucleotides line up with TRBD1. CDR1 is SGHRS, CDR2 YFSETQ, per germline. This CDR3 has 13 residues. After removal of 4 bases from V and 4 bases from J, the junction contained 4 bases not matched to a gene.

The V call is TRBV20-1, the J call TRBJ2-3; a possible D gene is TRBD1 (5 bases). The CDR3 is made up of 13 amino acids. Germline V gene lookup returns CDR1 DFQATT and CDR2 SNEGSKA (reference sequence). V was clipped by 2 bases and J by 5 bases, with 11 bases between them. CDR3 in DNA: TGCAGTGCTAGATCCAGGGATAAAGATACGCAGTATTTT. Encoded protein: CSARSRDKDTQYF.

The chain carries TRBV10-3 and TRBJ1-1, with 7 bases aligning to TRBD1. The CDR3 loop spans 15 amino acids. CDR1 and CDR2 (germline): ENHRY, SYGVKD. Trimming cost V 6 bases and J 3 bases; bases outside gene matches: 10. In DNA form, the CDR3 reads TGTGCCATCAGCCCGACCAGGGGGAGGTACACTGAAGCTTTCTTT. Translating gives CAISPTRGRYTEAFF.

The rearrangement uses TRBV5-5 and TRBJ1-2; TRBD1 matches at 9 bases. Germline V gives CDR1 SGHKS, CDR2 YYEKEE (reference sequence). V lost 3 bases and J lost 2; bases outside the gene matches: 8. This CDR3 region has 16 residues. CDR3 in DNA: TGTGCCAGCAGCTCACATAACAGGGGGCCCAACTATGGCTACACCTTC. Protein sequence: CASSSHNRGPNYGYTF.

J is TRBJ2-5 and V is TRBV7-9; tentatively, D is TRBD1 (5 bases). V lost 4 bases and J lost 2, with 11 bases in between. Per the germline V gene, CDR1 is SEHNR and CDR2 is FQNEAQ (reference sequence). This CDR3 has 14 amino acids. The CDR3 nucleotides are TGTGCCAGCAGCTGGACACAGATGCAAGAGACCCAGTACTTC. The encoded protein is CASSWTQMQETQYF.

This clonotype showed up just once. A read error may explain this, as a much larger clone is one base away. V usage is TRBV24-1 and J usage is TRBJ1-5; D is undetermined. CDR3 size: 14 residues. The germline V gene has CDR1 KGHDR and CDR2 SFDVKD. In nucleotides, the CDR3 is TGTACCACCAGTGAGGCTCGATCGGGGCAGCCCCAGCATTTT. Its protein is CTTSEARSGQPQHF.

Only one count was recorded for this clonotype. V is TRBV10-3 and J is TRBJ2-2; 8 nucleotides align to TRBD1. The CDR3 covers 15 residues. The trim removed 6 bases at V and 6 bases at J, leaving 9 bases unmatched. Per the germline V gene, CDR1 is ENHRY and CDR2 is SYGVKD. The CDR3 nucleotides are TGTGCCATCAGCGGCCTGGACAGGGAGGCCGGGGAGCTGTTTTTT. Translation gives CAISGLDREAGELFF.

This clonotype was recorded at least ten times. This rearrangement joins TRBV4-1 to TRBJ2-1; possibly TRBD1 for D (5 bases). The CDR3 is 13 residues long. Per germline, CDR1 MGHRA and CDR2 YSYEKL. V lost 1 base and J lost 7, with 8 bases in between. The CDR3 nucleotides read TGCGCCAGCAGCCAAGTTGGGGCAAATGAGCAGTTCTTC. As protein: CASSQVGANEQFF.

CDR3 in DNA: TGTGCCAGCAGCTTGGGGACTAGCCTGAGCTTAGCCTACGAGCAGTACTTC. It codes for CASSLGTSLSLAYEQYF. The J gene is TRBJ2-7, the V gene TRBV7-2; 9 bases are shared with TRBD2. The CDR3 consists of 17 residues. The germline V gene has CDR1 SGHTA and CDR2 FQGNSA. J lost 2 bases, V lost 3 bases, and 11 bases had no gene match.

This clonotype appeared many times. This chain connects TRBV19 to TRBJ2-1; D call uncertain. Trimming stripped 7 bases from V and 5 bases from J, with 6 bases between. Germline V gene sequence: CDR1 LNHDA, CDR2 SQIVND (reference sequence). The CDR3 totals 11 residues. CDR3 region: CASTLNNEQFF. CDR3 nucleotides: TGTGCCAGTACCCTTAACAATGAGCAGTTCTTC.

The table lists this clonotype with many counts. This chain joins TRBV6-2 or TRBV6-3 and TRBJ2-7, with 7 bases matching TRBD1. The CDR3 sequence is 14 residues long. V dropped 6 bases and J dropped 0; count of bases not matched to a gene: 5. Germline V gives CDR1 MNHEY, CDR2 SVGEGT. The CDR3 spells CASSPGQTSYEQYF. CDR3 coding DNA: TGTGCCAGCAGCCCGGGACAGACCTCCTACGAGCAGTACTTC.

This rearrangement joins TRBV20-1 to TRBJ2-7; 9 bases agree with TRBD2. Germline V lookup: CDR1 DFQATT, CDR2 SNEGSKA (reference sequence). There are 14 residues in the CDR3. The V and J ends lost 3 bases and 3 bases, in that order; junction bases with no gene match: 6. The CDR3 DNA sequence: TGCAGTGCTAGTGGCGGGAGGGCCTACTACGAGCAGTACTTC. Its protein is CSASGGRAYYEQYF.

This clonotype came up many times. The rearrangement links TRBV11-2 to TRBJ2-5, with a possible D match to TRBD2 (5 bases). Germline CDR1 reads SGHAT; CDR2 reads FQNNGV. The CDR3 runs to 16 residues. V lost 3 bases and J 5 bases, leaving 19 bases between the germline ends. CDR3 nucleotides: TGTGCCAGCAGCTTCAACAGTGATTTGAGGGCTGAGACCCAGTACTTC. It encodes CASSFNSDLRAETQYF.

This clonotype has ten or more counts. This CDR3 is CASSSYYTGELFF. For the CDR3, the DNA is TGCGCCAGCAGCTCCTACTACACCGGGGAGCTGTTTTTT. The rearrangement joins TRBV5-1 to TRBJ2-2; D remains ambiguous. V gave up 3 bases and J gave up 3 bases, with 6 bases separating them. The V gene's germline CDR1 is SGHRS and CDR2 YFSETQ. This CDR3 is built from 13 residues.

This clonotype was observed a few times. The CDR3 loop reads CASSLGAPGLAGYNEQFF. The CDR3 bases are TGTGCCAGCAGTCTGGGGGCCCCGGGGCTAGCGGGCTACAATGAGCAGTTCTTC. This chain uses TRBV27 with TRBJ2-1, with 8 bases matching TRBD2. The length of the CDR3 is 18 residues. Germline-derived CDR1 and CDR2 are MNHEY and SMNVEV (reference sequence). After removal of 5 bases from V and 3 bases from J, the junction contained 15 bases not matched to a gene.

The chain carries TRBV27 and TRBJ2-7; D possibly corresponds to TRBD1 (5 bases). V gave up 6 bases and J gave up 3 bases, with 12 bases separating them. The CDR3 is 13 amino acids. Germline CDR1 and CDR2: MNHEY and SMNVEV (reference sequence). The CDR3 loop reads CASSYSGHYEQYF. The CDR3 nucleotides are TGTGCCAGCAGCTACTCCGGACACTACGAGCAGTACTTC.

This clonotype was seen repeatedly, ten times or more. In DNA, the CDR3 is TGTGCCAGCAGCCAAGACGACGGAACGACGGGGAGCTCCTACAATGAGCAGTTCTTC. Translation: CASSQDDGTTGSSYNEQFF. The rearrangement links TRBV4-2 to TRBJ2-1, with D maybe TRBD2 (5 bases). Germline V gene data show CDR1 as LGHNA and CDR2 as YNFKEQ. V lost 0 bases, J lost 0 bases, and 18 bases lay in between. CDR3 length: 19 residues.

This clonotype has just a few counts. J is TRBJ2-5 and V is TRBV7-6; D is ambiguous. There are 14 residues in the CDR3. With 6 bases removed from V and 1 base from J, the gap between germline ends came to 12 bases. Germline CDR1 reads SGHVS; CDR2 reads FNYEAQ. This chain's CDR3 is CASRKDNLQETQYF. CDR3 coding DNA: TGTGCCAGCAGGAAAGACAATCTCCAAGAGACCCAGTACTTC.

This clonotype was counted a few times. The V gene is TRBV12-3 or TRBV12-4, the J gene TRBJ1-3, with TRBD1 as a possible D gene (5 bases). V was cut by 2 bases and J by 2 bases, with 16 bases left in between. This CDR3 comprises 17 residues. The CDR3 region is CASSLTSGTTPGNTIYF. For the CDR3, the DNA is TGTGCCAGCAGTTTAACCTCCGGGACTACCCCTGGAAACACCATATATTTT.